The 16 T cell receptor beta chains presented below share a single source sample, sequenced in a study of immune evolution from preneoplasia to lung adenocarcinoma. Profiled with immunoSEQ multiplex PCR; TCRdb holds only in-frame clones, not every one. This sample carries 9,000 to 9,500 clones, 90% of them seen once, and the ten largest clones take about 2.5%. Specimen: FFPE invasive lung adenocarcinoma tissue. The receptors here all came from a person aged 70 to 85 with invasive lung adenocarcinoma.

The chain joins TRBV6-1 to TRBJ2-7; a weak D match, TRBD2 (5 bases). There are 13 residues in the CDR3. CDR1 and CDR2 from the germline V gene are MNHNS and SASEGT. V was trimmed by 5 bases and J by 2 bases, leaving 10 bases between them. The CDR3 here is CASSTAGTYEQYF. Written as DNA, the CDR3 is TGTGCCAGCAGTACGGCCGGGACCTACGAGCAGTACTTC.

The chain employs TRBV28 and TRBJ1-4; TRBD1 is a possible D gene (5 bases). Germline loops: CDR1 MDHEN, CDR2 SYDVKM. The CDR3 runs to 13 residues. The germline V and J ends were trimmed by 8 bases and 4 bases, with 11 bases remaining between them. In DNA, the CDR3 is TGTGCCAGCTGGGGACGGGTTAATGAAAAACTGTTTTTT. Translated, it gives CASWGRVNEKLFF.

This chain uses TRBV15 with TRBJ1-5; 8 bases fit TRBD1. Germline V gene lookup returns CDR1 LNHNV and CDR2 YYDKDF (reference sequence). The CDR3 sequence is 17 residues long. Trimming removed 0 bases from V and 11 bases from J; junction bases left unmatched: 15. The DNA for the CDR3 is TGTGCCACCAGCAGAGATCTTACTACAGGGGGTGGGTCGGCCCAGCATTTT. Translation: CATSRDLTTGGGSAQHF.

The chain couples TRBV9 to TRBJ2-3; unclear D gene. V was cut by 0 bases and J by 2 bases, with 10 bases left in between. Per germline, CDR1 SGDLS and CDR2 YYNGEE. This CDR3 is built from 15 residues. Here the CDR3 reads CASSVVGYYTDTQYF. The CDR3 DNA reads as TGTGCCAGCAGCGTAGTGGGCTACTACACAGATACGCAGTATTTT.

The CDR3 sequence: CASSDPGDYEQYF. The CDR3 DNA reads as TGTGCCAGCAGCGACCCGGGAGATTACGAGCAGTACTTC. The chain recombines TRBV5-4 with TRBJ2-7; D may be TRBD2 (6 bases). The CDR3 has 13 residues. CDR1 SGHNT and CDR2 YYREEE come from the germline V gene (reference sequence). Trimming removed 4 bases at V and 4 bases at J, with 12 bases between.

The CDR3 DNA follows: TGTGCCAGCAGTCCCACGGTAAGGGACAGGGACCTTAACTATGGCTACACCTTC. Residues: CASSPTVRDRDLNYGYTF. V usage is TRBV6-4 and J usage is TRBJ1-2, with TRBD1 matching 9 bases. The junction had 14 bases not matched to a gene; V was cut back by 5 bases and J by 1 base. The CDR3 covers 18 residues. CDR1 and CDR2 from the germline V gene are MRHNA and SNTAGT.

CDR3 in DNA: TGTGCCAGCAGTACGACTTCCAACGTGGGGGGCTACACCTTC. Protein: CASSTTSNVGGYTF. This chain joins TRBV28 and TRBJ1-2, with D unclear. The CDR3 contains 14 residues. Trimming removed 5 bases from V and 8 bases from J, with 18 bases in between. Germline V gene lookup returns CDR1 MDHEN and CDR2 SYDVKM.

J is TRBJ2-7 and V is TRBV28, with D perhaps given as TRBD1 or TRBD2 (5 bases each). CDR3 length: 14 amino acids. V was cut by 6 bases and J by 2 bases, with 14 bases left in between. Germline assignment: CDR1 MDHEN and CDR2 SYDVKM. The CDR3 bases are TGTGCCAGCAGGACGTTTGAGGGACCCTACGAGCAGTACTTC. Residues: CASRTFEGPYEQYF.

The chain links TRBV28 to TRBJ2-3, with 10 bases aligning to TRBD2. Germline values: CDR1 MDHEN, CDR2 SYDVKM. V was clipped by 5 bases and J by 1 base; unmatched bases: 9. CDR3 length: 17 amino acids. The CDR3 protein is CASSPPSLAGGTDTQYF. The CDR3 bases are TGTGCCAGCAGTCCCCCTAGTCTAGCGGGGGGCACAGATACGCAGTATTTT. Together with reference TRBV28 and TRBJ2-3, the CDR3 gives the full variable domain: DVKVTQSSRYLVKRTGEKVFLECVQDMDHENMFWYRQDPGLGLRLIYFSYDVKMKEKGDIPEGYSVSREKKERFSLILESASTNQTSMYLCASSPPSLAGGTDTQYFGPGTRLTVL.

The chain has TRBV10-2 and TRBJ2-7; D is possibly TRBD1 or TRBD2 (5 bases each). Germline V lookup: CDR1 WSHSY, CDR2 SAAADI. The CDR3 is 13 residues long. The ends were cut back, 6 bases at V and 5 bases at J, with 14 bases in the middle. The CDR3 region has the DNA TGCGCCAGCAGGGGACCAGGCCCCCACGAGCAGTACTTC. Amino acids: CASRGPGPHEQYF.

Only one count was recorded for this clone. The chain has TRBV15 and TRBJ2-6, with D hard to call. The V and J ends lost 0 bases and 0 bases respectively, with 6 bases between them. The CDR3 runs 16 residues. Germline V gene data show CDR1 as LNHNV and CDR2 as YYDKDF (reference sequence). The CDR3 loop is CATSRDSGSGANVLTF. The CDR3 DNA reads as TGTGCCACCAGCAGAGATTCAGGCTCTGGGGCCAACGTCCTGACTTTC.

Written as DNA, the CDR3 is TGTGCCAGCAGCCCGACAGGGGGTCGCTCTGGAAACACCATATATTTT. Translated, it gives CASSPTGGRSGNTIYF. V usage is TRBV5-5 and J usage is TRBJ1-3; TRBD1 agrees at 9 bases. The V gene end was trimmed by 4 bases and the J gene end by 0 bases; junction bases not matched to a gene: 5. The CDR3 covers 16 residues. CDR1 is SGHKS and CDR2 is YYEKEE in the germline V gene (reference sequence).

The chain couples TRBV30 to TRBJ2-1, with a tentative D call TRBD2 (5 bases). The germline CDR1 and CDR2 sequences are GTSNPN and SVGIG (reference sequence). CDR3 length equals 14 residues. The germline V and J ends were trimmed by 4 bases and 5 bases, with 15 bases remaining between them. The CDR3 here is CAWTPRGSHNEQFF. The CDR3 DNA is TGTGCCTGGACTCCCCGGGGTTCCCACAATGAGCAGTTCTTC.

V and J are TRBV2 and TRBJ2-5; D is undetermined. The V gene lost 8 bases and the J gene lost 2 bases, with 9 bases spanning the gap. CDR3 length: 12 residues. Germline CDR1 and CDR2: SNHLY and FYNNEI. CDR3 protein: CASRNLQETQYF. CDR3 sequence (DNA): TGTGCCAGCCGAAACCTTCAAGAGACCCAGTACTTC.

The J gene is TRBJ2-7, the V gene TRBV6-5, with 7 bases fitting TRBD1. With V trimmed by 0 bases and J by 7 bases, 9 bases remained unmatched. The V gene's germline CDR1 is MNHEY and CDR2 SVGAGI. CDR3 size: 15 residues. CDR3 nucleotide sequence: TGTGCCAGCAGTTACTCTAGACAGGGAGTGGGGGAGCAGTACTTC. Translation gives CASSYSRQGVGEQYF.

This clone was seen only once. The chain links TRBV25-1 to TRBJ1-4; TRBD1 matches 8 bases. The CDR3 extends over 15 amino acids. Per germline, CDR1 MGHDK and CDR2 SYGVNS. The V and J ends lost 6 bases and 8 bases, in that order; junction bases with no gene match: 11. The CDR3 nucleotides are TGTGCCAGCAGCCTTAGGACAGGGAGGAGAGAAAAACTGTTTTTT. The encoded protein is CASSLRTGRREKLFF.